These 8 T cell receptor beta chains originate from one sample sequenced in a study of T-cell reconstitution after alpha-beta-depleted transplantation in children. Library preparation (for TCRbeta) was performed with unique molecular identifiers. TCRdb itself ran the PCR reads through MiXCR, one entry per CDR3 protein. The sample holds about 350,000 distinct CDR3 sequences; about 14% are singletons and the top ten take approximately 4.2%. The sequences come from PBMCs, collected from the stem cell graft. These receptors all stem from a human donor who donated a stem cell graft to a child with Fanconi anemia.

The sample holds a few counts of this clonotype. The gene calls are TRBV3-1 and TRBJ1-1; a weak D match, TRBD1 (6 bases). V was shortened by 2 bases and J by 7 bases, with 14 bases between the two germline ends. Per germline, CDR1 LGHDT and CDR2 YNNKEL (reference sequence). The CDR3 runs to 14 residues. The CDR3 loop reads CASSQSTGAVEAFF. CDR3 DNA: TGTGCCAGCAGCCAAAGTACGGGGGCTGTTGAAGCTTTCTTT.

This clonotype was seen many times. The chain is built from TRBV12-3 or TRBV12-4 and TRBJ2-1, with 9 bases fitting TRBD2. J gave up 14 bases and V 3 bases, and 5 bases lay outside the gene matches. The CDR3 runs 12 residues. The CDR3 nucleotides read TGTGCCAGCAGTTTCTCTAGCGGGGAGGAGTTCTTC. Amino acid sequence: CASSFSSGEEFF.

The chain carries TRBV2 and TRBJ1-2; 10 bases are shared with TRBD1. The germline CDR1 and CDR2 sequences are SNHLY and FYNNEI. This CDR3 has 14 amino acids. V dropped 8 bases and J dropped 4; count of bases not matched to a gene: 7. CDR3 region: CASGLTGGGYGYTF. CDR3 bases: TGTGCCAGCGGACTGACAGGGGGCGGCTATGGCTACACCTTC.

This clonotype has only a few counts. The chain carries TRBV6-5 and TRBJ2-7; tentative D call: TRBD1 (6 bases). The V gene's germline CDR1 is MNHEY and CDR2 SVGAGI. The CDR3 covers 16 residues. V was trimmed by 0 bases and J by 1 base, leaving 13 bases between them. The CDR3 protein is CASSYSSNQGSYEQYF. DNA for the CDR3: TGTGCCAGCAGTTACTCGAGTAACCAGGGGTCCTACGAGCAGTACTTC.

This clonotype was counted between two and nine times. The chain recombines TRBV12-3 or TRBV12-4 with TRBJ2-5; 7 nucleotides align to TRBD1. The V gene end was trimmed by 9 bases and the J gene end by 2 bases; junction bases not matched to a gene: 6. This CDR3 region has 13 residues. CDR3 DNA: TGTGCCAGTAACTCACAGGGGCAAGAGACCCAGTACTTC. Residues: CASNSQGQETQYF.

The V and J genes are TRBV4-3 and TRBJ2-5; D is ambiguous. V gave up 0 bases and J gave up 8 bases, with 13 bases separating them. CDR3 length: 14 residues. The germline V gene has CDR1 LGHNA and CDR2 YSLEER. The CDR3 here is CASSQDVRRGTQYF. The DNA of the CDR3 is TGCGCCAGCAGCCAAGATGTACGGAGAGGAACCCAGTACTTC.

This clonotype was counted at least ten times. The chain links TRBV20-1 to TRBJ1-1; no clear D. The germline V and J ends were trimmed by 0 bases and 6 bases, with 11 bases remaining between them. Germline CDR1 is DFQATT and CDR2 is SNEGSKA (reference sequence). The CDR3 covers 13 residues. CDR3 sequence reads: CSARDHLRPEAFF. The DNA of the CDR3 is TGCAGTGCTAGAGATCATCTTCGGCCTGAAGCTTTCTTT.

This clonotype has just a few counts. The chain couples TRBV7-6 to TRBJ2-5, with D tentatively TRBD2 (7 bases). The CDR3 length is 15 residues. The germline gives CDR1 SGHVS, CDR2 FNYEAQ. V gave up 1 base and J gave up 5 bases, with 14 bases separating them. CDR3 protein: CASSLGGGGGETQYF. The CDR3 DNA follows: TGTGCCAGCAGCTTAGGAGGAGGGGGAGGGGAGACCCAGTACTTC.